The 29 T cell receptor beta chains below were found in one sample sequenced in a study of blood T cell repertoires in COVID-19 (dated by TCRdb to 2020 to 2021). The library was obtained by the immunoSEQ multiplex PCR assay. Held by TCRdb, this immuneACCESS table contains in-frame sequences only and omits some clones. Under half of the omission traces to an unresolved V gene where checked; the cause of the rest is unknown. The sample table holds roughly 160,000 clones, of which around 80% were seen once. About 20% of the sample goes to the ten largest clones. Material for sequencing was PBMCs or T cells enriched from blood (not recorded which). The receptors derive from a woman aged 70 to 79 in a cohort exposed to, infected with or recovered from COVID-19 (not recorded which).

This chain uses TRBV5-4 with TRBJ2-1, with 9 bases identical to TRBD2. V lost 4 bases to trimming and J lost 12 bases; unmatched junction nucleotides: 5. CDR3 length equals 12 residues. Germline values: CDR1 SGHNT, CDR2 YYREEE (reference sequence). CDR3 coding DNA: TGTGCCAGCAGCGTGTATAGCGGGGGGCAGTTCTTC. Protein sequence: CASSVYSGGQFF. Full variable domain (outside the CDR3, taken from reference TRBV5-4 and TRBJ2-1): ETGVTQSPTHLIKTRGQQVTLRCSSQSGHNTVSWYQQALGQGPQFIFQYYREEENGRGNFPPRFSGLQFPNYSSELNVNALELDDSALYLCASSVYSGGQFFGPGTRLTVL.

This clone was observed a few times. This chain uses TRBV7-8 with TRBJ2-7; 11 bases line up with TRBD2. The germline CDR1 and CDR2 sequences are SGHVS and FQNEAQ. The CDR3 is made up of 13 amino acids. V shed 3 bases, J shed 6 bases, and the junction held 1 base outside the gene matches. CDR3 nucleotides: TGTGCCAGCAGCTTCGGGACTAGCGGCGAGCAGTACTTC. Its protein product is CASSFGTSGEQYF. Supplemented by reference TRBV7-8 and TRBJ2-7, the full variable domain reads GAGVSQSPRYKVAKRGQDVALRCDPISGHVSLFWYQQALGQGPEFLTYFQNEAQLDKSGLPSDRFFAERPEGSVSTLKIQRTQQEDSAVYLCASSFGTSGEQYFGPGTRLTVT.

This chain joins TRBV28 and TRBJ2-1, with D possibly TRBD2 on 6 matching bases. Germline V gene data show CDR1 as MDHEN and CDR2 as SYDVKM. Between the trimmed V and J ends, which lost 3 bases and 0 bases, there was a span of 15 bases. The CDR3 totals 17 residues. DNA for the CDR3: TGTGCCAGCAGTTTCCTCCCAGGGAGGAGCTCCTACAATGAGCAGTTCTTC. Amino acids: CASSFLPGRSSYNEQFF.

This chain's CDR3 is CASSLRAGGTDTQYF. In nucleotides, the CDR3 is TGTGCCAGCAGCCTCCGGGCGGGAGGAACAGATACGCAGTATTTT. The chain has TRBV3-1 (or the pseudogene TRBV3-2) and TRBJ2-3; TRBD2 agrees at 8 bases. V was pared by 4 bases and J by 3 bases, with 6 bases of the junction left unmatched. CDR1 LGHDT and CDR2 YNNKEL come from the germline V gene (reference sequence). CDR3 length: 15 amino acids.

The J gene is TRBJ2-7, the V gene TRBV6-5; the D gene is possibly TRBD1 (6 bases). Germline V lookup: CDR1 MNHEY, CDR2 SVGAGI. The CDR3 runs to 15 residues. The V end was cut by 2 bases, the J end by 0 bases, with 11 bases between. Here the CDR3 reads CASSYDGTPSYEQYF. CDR3 coding DNA: TGTGCCAGCAGTTACGACGGGACACCCTCCTACGAGCAGTACTTC.

The V call is TRBV18, the J call TRBJ2-6; 8 nucleotides line up with TRBD1. Germline-derived CDR1 and CDR2 are KGHSH and LQKENI. The junction had 10 bases not matched to a gene; V was cut back by 3 bases and J by 3 bases. The CDR3 length is 18 residues. The CDR3 region has the DNA TGTGCCAGCTCACCCGGACAGGGATCGTTCTTTGGGGCCAACGTCCTGACTTTC. It is translated as CASSPGQGSFFGANVLTF.

The genes are TRBV28 and TRBJ1-2, with 11 bases lining up with TRBD1. The V segment lost 2 bases and the J segment 4 bases; nucleotides outside the gene matches: 6. The CDR3 extends over 16 amino acids. Germline-derived CDR1 and CDR2 are MDHEN and SYDVKM. The CDR3 DNA follows: TGTGCCAGCAGTTTAAGGGGGACAGGGGGGGTCTATGGCTACACCTTC. Translated, it gives CASSLRGTGGVYGYTF.

The V call is TRBV19, the J call TRBJ2-1; 10 bases are shared with TRBD2. CDR1 and CDR2 (germline): LNHDA, SQIVND (reference sequence). The CDR3 is made up of 16 amino acids. V lost 0 bases and J lost 8; bases outside the gene matches: 7. CDR3 loop: CASSIEGSGRLHEQFF. The CDR3 DNA is TGTGCCAGTAGTATAGAAGGTAGCGGGAGGCTCCATGAGCAGTTCTTC. Combining the CDR3 with reference TRBV19 and TRBJ2-1 gives the whole variable domain DGGITQSPKYLFRKEGQNVTLSCEQNLNHDAMYWYRQDPGQGLRLIYYSQIVNDFQKGDIAEGYSVSREKKESFPLTVTSAQKNPTAFYLCASSIEGSGRLHEQFFGPGTRLTVL.

The chain joins TRBV7-2 to TRBJ1-5, with 12 positions matching TRBD1. Germline lookup yields CDR1 SGHTA and CDR2 FQGNSA. After removal of 1 base from V and 6 bases from J, the junction contained 7 bases not matched to a gene. This CDR3 comprises 17 residues. The DNA for the CDR3 is TGTGCCAGCAGCTTAGGGGGGACAGGGGGCTTAAGTCAGCCCCAGCATTTT. Translated, it gives CASSLGGTGGLSQPQHF.

The chain is built from TRBV28 and TRBJ1-1, with TRBD1 matching 10 bases. The CDR3 loop spans 16 amino acids. J was trimmed by 4 bases and V by 5 bases; bases with no gene match: 10. CDR1 and CDR2 from the germline V gene are MDHEN and SYDVKM. The CDR3 nucleotides read TGTGCCAGCAGTCCTCCGGGACAGGGGACCGGCACTGAAGCTTTCTTT. Protein sequence: CASSPPGQGTGTEAFF.

The chain links TRBV5-1 to TRBJ2-7; 10 bases are a match to TRBD2. Per the germline V gene, CDR1 is SGHRS and CDR2 is YFSETQ. CDR3 size: 15 residues. Trimming took 5 bases from V and 3 from J; bases not matched to a gene: 8. The CDR3 coding sequence is TGCGCCAGCAGTCATAGCGGGAGGCCCGACTACGAGCAGTACTTC. It specifies CASSHSGRPDYEQYF.

The V and J genes are TRBV10-3 and TRBJ2-3; 8 nucleotides match TRBD1. The CDR3 is 17 residues long. The J segment lost 2 bases and the V segment lost 6 bases, leaving 13 bases of the junction unmatched. The germline V gene has CDR1 ENHRY and CDR2 SYGVKD. CDR3 nucleotides: TGTGCCATCAGCCGAGTACCGGGACAGGCGACCACAGATACGCAGTATTTT. This translates into CAISRVPGQATTDTQYF.

The chain carries TRBV9 and TRBJ2-1, with a tentative D call TRBD1 (6 bases). Germline values: CDR1 SGDLS, CDR2 YYNGEE. The CDR3 has 15 residues. Trimming left V 0 bases short and J 3 bases short, with 10 bases between. Here the CDR3 DNA reads TGTGCCAGCAGCGTAGGGACCAGGGGCTACAATGAGCAGTTCTTC. It specifies CASSVGTRGYNEQFF.

This clone was seen ten or more times. The chain has TRBV28 and TRBJ2-3; D might be TRBD2 (5 bases). The CDR3 has 15 residues. Trimming shortened V by 5 bases and J by 4 bases, and 16 bases separated the two germline ends. The germline V gene encodes CDR1 MDHEN and CDR2 SYDVKM. The CDR3 region has the DNA TGTGCCAGCAGTGTTGTCGGAGGTGGTTCAGATACGCAGTATTTT. Translation: CASSVVGGGSDTQYF.

This clone was picked up a small number of times. The chain recombines TRBV7-2 with TRBJ2-1, with TRBD2 as a possible D gene (6 bases). V was shortened by 0 bases and J by 8 bases, with 14 bases between the two germline ends. The germline V gene has CDR1 SGHTA and CDR2 FQGNSA. The CDR3 consists of 15 residues. CDR3 protein: CASSLAGTLYYEQFF. As DNA, the CDR3 is TGTGCCAGCAGCTTAGCCGGGACTCTATACTATGAGCAGTTCTTC.

The chain couples TRBV11-2 to TRBJ1-6, with D possibly matching TRBD1 (6 bases). The germline CDR1 and CDR2 sequences are SGHAT and FQNNGV. The CDR3 loop spans 19 amino acids. V lost 5 bases and J lost 0, with 20 bases in between. The CDR3 loop is CASSVGAGTPRSYNSPLHF. The CDR3 DNA reads as TGTGCCAGCAGCGTGGGGGCCGGGACACCCCGCTCCTATAATTCACCCCTCCACTTT. Supplemented by reference TRBV11-2 and TRBJ1-6, the full variable domain reads EAGVAQSPRYKIIEKRQSVAFWCNPISGHATLYWYQQILGQGPKLLIQFQNNGVVDDSQLPKDRFSAERLKGVDSTLKIQPAKLEDSAVYLCASSVGAGTPRSYNSPLHFGNGTRLTVT.

This sequence joins TRBV2 and TRBJ1-6, with D possibly matching TRBD1 (6 bases). Trimming removed 7 bases at V and 10 bases at J, with 17 bases between. Germline V gene data show CDR1 as SNHLY and CDR2 as FYNNEI. The CDR3 is 14 residues long. CDR3 loop: CASNQQGLGSPLHF. The CDR3 region has the DNA TGTGCCAGCAACCAACAGGGCCTTGGCTCACCCCTCCACTTT.

CDR3 loop: CASSQGLAEYNEQFF. The CDR3, as DNA: TGTGCCAGCAGCCAAGGGCTAGCGGAATACAATGAGCAGTTCTTC. The chain joins TRBV14 to TRBJ2-1; 7 bases align to TRBD2. The CDR3 is 15 amino acids. V lost 1 base to trimming and J lost 4 bases; unmatched junction nucleotides: 4. From germline, CDR1 is SGHDN and CDR2 FVKESK.

The rearrangement joins TRBV11-2 to TRBJ2-3; no clear D. V was shortened by 1 base and J by 2 bases, with 7 bases between the two germline ends. Germline V gene data show CDR1 as SGHAT and CDR2 as FQNNGV. The CDR3 is 14 amino acids. The CDR3 DNA follows: TGTGCCAGCAGCTTAGGGGCTTACACAGATACGCAGTATTTT. This sequence encodes CASSLGAYTDTQYF. Combining the CDR3 with reference TRBV11-2 and TRBJ2-3 gives the whole variable domain EAGVAQSPRYKIIEKRQSVAFWCNPISGHATLYWYQQILGQGPKLLIQFQNNGVVDDSQLPKDRFSAERLKGVDSTLKIQPAKLEDSAVYLCASSLGAYTDTQYFGPGTRLTVL.

The sample holds a few counts of this clone. This chain links TRBV9 with TRBJ2-1; 8 bases are a match to TRBD2. This CDR3 has 15 amino acids. CDR1 is SGDLS, CDR2 YYNGEE, per germline. With 3 bases clipped from V and 0 bases from J, the junction kept 2 bases outside the gene matches. The CDR3 sequence is CASSGGGSSYNEQFF. CDR3 bases: TGTGCCAGCAGCGGCGGGGGGAGCTCCTACAATGAGCAGTTCTTC.

The chain is built from TRBV11-1 and TRBJ2-5; D is uncertain. This CDR3 is built from 15 residues. The germline V gene has CDR1 SGHAT and CDR2 FQDESV (reference sequence). Deletions cut 2 bases from V and 5 bases from J, with 15 bases between. CDR3 nucleotides: TGTGCCAGCAGCTTAAGCTCGGTGGTTATGGAGACCCAGTACTTC. Translated: CASSLSSVVMETQYF.

This clone has just a few counts. Sequence at one end of the junction differs from germline and may be a read error. The V and J genes are TRBV28 and TRBJ2-7; 9 bases map to TRBD2. The CDR3 covers 15 residues. Germline V CDR1 and CDR2: MDHEN, SYDVKM. CDR3 bases: TGTGCCAGCAGCCTGACCATTAGCGGGAGAATCACCCCCTCTTTC. Translated: CASSLTISGRITPSF. Combining the CDR3 with reference TRBV28 and TRBJ2-7 gives the whole variable domain DVKVTQSSRYLVKRTGEKVFLECVQDMDHENMFWYRQDPGLGLRLIYFSYDVKMKEKGDIPEGYSVSREKKERFSLILESASTNQTSMYLCASSLTISGRITPSFGPGTRLTVT.

V gene TRBV11-2 combines with J gene TRBJ1-5; D remains unclear. The V gene lost 3 bases and the J gene lost 3 bases, with 6 bases spanning the gap. This CDR3 is built from 13 residues. Per the germline V gene, CDR1 is SGHAT and CDR2 is FQNNGV. CDR3 residues: CASSFIDNQPQHF. The CDR3 nucleotides read TGTGCCAGCAGCTTTATAGACAATCAGCCCCAGCATTTT.

Comment on this clone: The same CDR3 is also encoded by other DNA sequences in this sample. This chain uses TRBV7-2 with TRBJ2-7; 8 bases are a match to TRBD1. This CDR3 contains 15 residues. Germline CDR1 and CDR2: SGHTA and FQGNSA. Germline trimming cut 5 bases from V and 0 bases from J; bases unmatched to any gene: 6. This CDR3 reads CASSPDRGGSYEQYF. As DNA, the CDR3 is TGTGCCAGCAGCCCTGACAGGGGCGGCTCCTACGAGCAGTACTTC.

This chain joins TRBV7-9 and TRBJ1-4, with 12 nucleotides matching TRBD1. The V gene's germline CDR1 is SEHNR and CDR2 FQNEAQ (reference sequence). The CDR3 loop spans 15 amino acids. The trim removed 3 bases at V and 8 bases at J, leaving 4 bases unmatched. DNA of the CDR3: TGTGCCAGCAGCTTGGGGACAGGGGGCCACGAAAAACTGTTTTTT. Translating gives CASSLGTGGHEKLFF. Using reference TRBV7-9 and TRBJ1-4 for the parts outside the CDR3, the full variable domain is DTGVSQNPRHKITKRGQNVTFRCDPISEHNRLYWYRQTLGQGPEFLTYFQNEAQLEKSRLLSDRFSAERPKGSFSTLEIQRTEQGDSAMYLCASSLGTGGHEKLFFGSGTQLSVL.

CDR3 amino acids: CASTSPATEAFF. As DNA, the CDR3 is TGTGCCAGCACCTCCCCCGCGACTGAAGCTTTCTTT. The chain joins TRBV28 to TRBJ1-1; no reliable D call. This CDR3 has 12 residues. V was clipped by 7 bases and J by 5 bases, with 11 bases between them. Per germline, CDR1 MDHEN and CDR2 SYDVKM.

This clone was seen only once. The CDR3, as DNA: TGTGCCAGCAGTTCGAACGCGGATACGCAGTATTTT. Its translation: CASSSNADTQYF. This sequence joins TRBV28 and TRBJ2-3, with D unclear. Per the germline V gene, CDR1 is MDHEN and CDR2 is SYDVKM. Trimming took off 4 bases at V and 6 bases at J, with 8 bases between the two ends. This CDR3 contains 12 residues.

The chain combines TRBV18 with TRBJ2-1; D is possibly TRBD2 (6 bases). This CDR3 comprises 19 residues. V lost 6 bases and J lost 1, with 25 bases in between. The germline V gene encodes CDR1 KGHSH and CDR2 LQKENI. This CDR3 is CASSLFSRTGVGSYNEQFF. The CDR3, as DNA: TGTGCCAGCTCCCTTTTCTCGAGGACGGGAGTTGGGTCCTACAATGAGCAGTTCTTC. The complete variable domain, with remaining parts taken from reference TRBV18 and TRBJ2-1, reads NAGVMQNPRHLVRRRGQEARLRCSPMKGHSHVYWYRQLPEEGLKFMVYLQKENIIDESGMPKERFSAEFPKEGPSILRIQQVVRGDSAAYFCASSLFSRTGVGSYNEQFFGPGTRLTVL.

CDR3 sequence: CASSKGTGQETQYF. Here the CDR3 DNA reads TGTGCCAGCAGCAAGGGGACAGGCCAAGAGACCCAGTACTTC. The gene calls are TRBV21-1 and TRBJ2-5; the table names TRBD1, a call not compared with the DNA. TRBV21-1 is a pseudogene segment. This CDR3 comprises 14 residues.